This entry describes one T cell receptor (beta chain). There is no known antigen for this receptor. One base away there is no much larger clone; base qualities are not given. This specimen belongs to a study of regulatory T cells in long-lasting Graves disease (dated by TCRdb to the early 2020s). With regard to the full study: Antithyroid drugs had been taken for less than 3 months by newly diagnosed Graves' disease patients. Peripheral blood TCR sequencing and RNA sequencing compared persistent Graves' disease patients with newly diagnosed Graves' disease patients. The study was registered as a clinical trial and conducted in China. A total of approximately 35 samples underwent TCR sequencing: some 13 from persistent and some 20 from newly diagnosed Graves' disease patients. What the research found in general, with its limitations: Persistent patients shared more public clonotypes among themselves (around 3,000) than newly diagnosed patients did (over 950). The small sample size was acknowledged by the authors as a limitation that may reduce accuracy. Because the primary lesion, thyroid tissue, could not be accessed, the study looked at peripheral blood alone. Sequencing and analysis were restricted to the TCR beta chain. Persistent Graves' disease patients showed lower TCR Shannon entropy and fewer highly expanded clones than newly diagnosed patients, suggesting clonal expansion. Preferential use of TRBV28, TRBJ1-2 and TRBJ2-5 was observed in persistent disease, whereas TRBV20-1 and TRBJ2-1 were favored in newly diagnosed disease.

The sample's time point label is to be understood as: newly diagnosed GD, antithyroid drugs for less than 3 months. For both TCR sequencing and RNA sequencing, RNA was extracted from PBMCs in TRIzol. The diagnosis of Graves' disease was made according to American Thyroid Association guidelines. Patients for the study were recruited at an endocrinology department in Xi'an, China. Each patient gave 8.5 to 9.5 milliliters of peripheral blood, collected in an EDTA anticoagulant tube. Ficoll Paque Plus density gradient separation was used to isolate PBMCs, and no further T cell sorting was done. An Agilent 2100 Bioanalyzer and agarose gel were used to check RNA quality, while a NanoDrop 2000 measured RNA concentration. Library prep was done by multiplex PCR. The listed sequencing device is Illumina HiSeq 4000. iRepertoire HTBI primers and Arm-PCR amplification of CDR3 regions were used to construct TCR beta libraries. Before sequencing, the PCR products underwent gel purification. As for the authors' bioinformatics: Across samples, some 62 TRBV and 12 to 15 TRBJ segments were identified and used for gene usage analysis of CDR3 amino acid clonotypes. COPE and FqMerger were used to merge filtered high-quality paired reads into contigs. BLAST was used to align contigs to IMGT TRBV, TRBD and TRBJ reference genes, with CDR3 defined following IMGT. Any clonotype with a frequency above 0.1% was counted as a highly expanded clone. Shannon entropy was used to measure repertoire diversity, and the Gini coefficient was used to measure V-J evenness. A clonotype found in more than one individual was treated as public. The public reads were reanalyzed by TCRdb: fastp trimming at Q25, MiXCR alignment, in-frame beta chains only. Here each entry gathers all rows of one CDR3 protein and keeps the most common genes and DNA. The V and J calls and clone size come from TCRdb's table, not from the authors' own analysis. The sample table shows roughly 610,000 distinct CDR3 sequences, and around 15% are seen once. The ten most abundant clones make up 9.5% to 15% of the sample.

V drops 3 bases and J drops 1 base, leaving 16 bases in between. CDR1 and CDR2 are read off the germline V gene (reference sequence) as DFQATT and SNEGSKA. The CDR3 sequence holds 16 residues, the cysteine and phenylalanine included. Only the CDR3 part of the read is kept: 48 bases, read in frame from the first base. The sample was also reused in another study, on T cells in Graves' hyperthyroidism and ophthalmopathy. The second publication reports: A patient counted as having stable Graves' hyperthyroidism if no progression to ophthalmopathy occurred over 18 months of follow-up. Hyperthyroidism patients were newly diagnosed, had a disease duration of under 2 months, and were aged 18 to 65 years. Any patient with an uncontrolled infection, another autoimmune disease, pregnancy or lactation was excluded. Diagnoses were based on clinical symptoms, serum thyroxine and TRAb, thyroid ultrasound and orbital computed tomography. For the first round of RT-PCR on the TCR CDR3, the HTBI primer set was used together with the Qiagen OneStep RT-PCR kit. Blood samples also contained most of the expanded thyroid clonotypes (frequency above 0.001), which suggests that blood repertoires may reflect thyroid immune responses. Ophthalmopathy was separated from stable hyperthyroidism by a 13 V-J signature model, with roughly 88% sensitivity and around 81% specificity obtained in cross-validation and 80%/75% obtained in testing. In validation, progression to ophthalmopathy was predicted by the model with 70% to 71% sensitivity and 72% to 80% specificity, a median of roughly 6.4 months before onset. To identify distinguishing TCR V-J signatures, a discovery cohort of 90 to 100 patients was used, comprising 43 with Graves' ophthalmopathy and under 60 with stable Graves' hyperthyroidism. Prospective prediction of ophthalmopathy was tested in an independent validation cohort of under 20 hyperthyroidism patients and 15 to 17 patients who later progressed to ophthalmopathy. The roughly 100 discovery patients were randomly split 7:3 into training and test sets. In about six Graves' hyperthyroidism patients, the study also compared T-cell repertoires from thyroid tissue with T-cell repertoires from blood. After sampling, hyperthyroidism patients received methimazole starting at 30 mg daily, and ophthalmopathy patients received high-dose intravenous methylprednisolone. A second multiplex PCR round built the libraries, followed by size selection and purification. The libraries were sequenced on an Illumina HiSeq2000 using paired-end 100 bp reads. Raw data were processed with SOAPnuke, discarding reads with adapters, uncalled bases, mean Phred below 15, or no exact constant-primer or identifier match. High-quality paired reads were merged with COPE v1.2.5, and unique nucleotide sequences were defined as clonotypes. MiTCR v1.1 was used to align the clonotypes against IMGT TRBV, TRBD and TRBJ reference segments. The analysis was restricted to V-J combinations with a frequency above 0.0001, which together covered just over 98% of the repertoires. A TCS score was defined as the ratio between F50 (clonal expansion) and ExV (chaos), using BLOSUM62-based TCRdist between CDR3 peptides within each V-J. Welch's t-statistics and random forest reduced 450 to 600 V-J features to roughly 13, which were used in a naive Bayes classifier (R e1071). Sample size was not statistically predetermined, and investigators were not blinded to group allocation. TCR Vbeta CDR3 sequencing of 120 to 150 peripheral blood samples (fewer than 45 ophthalmopathy, 75 hyperthyroidism and roughly 17 progressor patients) is reported in the paper.

The receptor's source is a man between 18 and 35 years old with Graves disease. Donor details come from another sample of the same person, matched by shared clones. The sequences come from peripheral blood mononuclear cells (PBMCs), collected at new diagnosis, from a patient treated with antithyroid drugs. This chain is built from TRBV20-1 and TRBJ1-3; TRBD1 could be the D gene, as 5 bases match. CDR3 loop: CSASPGLLASGNTIYF. The DNA sequence is given as TGCAGTGCTAGTCCGGGACTGCTGGCATCTGGAAACACCATATATTTT.